One sample yielded the 27 T cell receptor beta chains listed below, sequenced in a study of control samples from healthy donors and cancer patients (dated by TCRdb to the early 2020s). Library preparation employed the immunoSEQ multiplex PCR assay. TCRdb limited this immuneACCESS table to in-frame rearrangements with V and J called. A share of clones is missing; checked studies link under half to unresolved V genes, and the rest is unexplained. This sample is represented by about 190,000 clones; approximately 90% of them were singletons. Clones ranked in the top ten supply 1.5% to 2% of the sample. Sample: blood. All receptors come from a man aged 25-45 years in good health.

The genes are TRBV3-1 (or the pseudogene TRBV3-2) and TRBJ1-4, with 8 bases aligning to TRBD1. The trim removed 1 base at V and 4 bases at J, leaving 5 bases unmatched. CDR1 LGHDT and CDR2 YNNKEL come from the germline V gene (reference sequence). This CDR3 contains 16 residues. The CDR3 protein is CASSQAGTGLNEKLFF. DNA of the CDR3: TGTGCCAGCAGCCAAGCCGGGACAGGCCTTAATGAAAAACTGTTTTTT.

The CDR3 nucleotides read TGCGCCAGCAGCCCAAGGGTCCCCCCCTACGAGCAGTACTTC. This encodes CASSPRVPPYEQYF. The chain has TRBV5-1 and TRBJ2-7; the D is unclear. The germline gives CDR1 SGHRS, CDR2 YFSETQ. The CDR3 spans 14 residues. Trimming removed 4 bases from V and 2 bases from J, with 13 bases in between.

CDR3 region: CASSLAGGYTDTQYF. The CDR3 bases are TGTGCCAGTAGTCTAGCGGGGGGGTACACAGATACGCAGTATTTT. The chain links TRBV19 to TRBJ2-3; 12 positions agree with TRBD2. V shed 5 bases and J 2 bases; nucleotides not matched to a gene: 2. Looked up from germline, CDR1 is LNHDA and CDR2 is SQIVND (reference sequence). CDR3 length: 15 amino acids.

A remark on this clone: An end of the junction does not agree with germline; a read error may underlie this. At the DNA level, this CDR3 is encoded by other sequences in the same sample as well. This chain joins TRBV5-8 and TRBJ2-7; 7 bases map to TRBD2. Germline V gives CDR1 SGHTS, CDR2 YDEGEE. This CDR3 comprises 14 residues. CDR3 region: CASSRDYTFYEQYF. The CDR3 coding sequence is TGTGCCAGCAGCCGGGACTACACCTTTTACGAGCAGTATTTC.

As for this clone: One end of the junction does not line up with germline, which may come from a read error. V usage is TRBV7-2 and J usage is TRBJ1-2; no clear D gene. CDR1 is SGHTA, CDR2 FQGNSA, per germline. The CDR3 has 14 amino acids. CDR3 nucleotide sequence: TGTGCCAGCAGCTTAGACCTGCTGTTGACGGACGGCTCCTTC. Protein sequence: CASSLDLLLTDGSF.

This chain connects TRBV29-1 to TRBJ1-2; D ambiguous. The CDR3 sequence is 15 residues long. CDR1 and CDR2 (germline): SQVTM, ANQGSEA. The V end lost 1 base, the J end lost 0 bases, and 12 bases lay between the germline ends. The CDR3 coding sequence is TGCAGCGTTGAAGGCGGCTCGAGCTCTAACTATGGCTACACCTTC. This gives the protein CSVEGGSSSNYGYTF.

The chain couples TRBV9 to TRBJ2-6, with D uncertain. CDR1 is SGDLS and CDR2 is YYNGEE in the germline V gene. This CDR3 contains 15 residues. V was trimmed by 2 bases and J by 3 bases, leaving 9 bases between them. CDR3 region: CASSVQSGGANVLTF. DNA for the CDR3: TGTGCCAGCAGCGTCCAGTCTGGTGGGGCCAACGTCCTGACTTTC.

The genes are TRBV10-2 and TRBJ2-7; D is perhaps TRBD1 (6 bases). Trimming pared 5 bases from V and 6 bases from J, leaving 14 bases between. Germline V CDR1 and CDR2: WSHSY, SAAADI. This CDR3 region has 13 residues. CDR3 amino acids: CASSSTGPGEQYF. CDR3 DNA: TGCGCCAGCAGTTCTACAGGGCCCGGCGAGCAGTACTTC.

This chain connects TRBV11-3 to TRBJ2-3; TRBD2 agrees at 9 bases. The J segment lost 0 bases and the V segment lost 4 bases, leaving 14 bases of the junction unmatched. CDR1 is SGHNT, CDR2 YENEEA, per germline. The CDR3 spans 19 residues. CDR3 DNA: TGTGCCAGCAGCTACATCCTCATTGTAGCGGGGGACAGCACAGATACGCAGTATTTT. Its protein is CASSYILIVAGDSTDTQYF. Full variable domain (rest looked up from reference TRBV11-3 and TRBJ2-3): EAGVVQSPRYKIIEKKQPVAFWCNPISGHNTLYWYLQNLGQGPELLIRYENEEAVDDSQLPKDRFSAERLKGVDSTLKIQPAELGDSAVYLCASSYILIVAGDSTDTQYFGPGTRLTVL.

The chain links TRBV4-2 to TRBJ1-2; 9 nucleotides match TRBD1. The CDR3 consists of 15 residues. J gave up 9 bases and V 0 bases, and 8 bases lay outside the gene matches. Germline CDR1 LGHNA, CDR2 YNFKEQ. CDR3 sequence reads: CASSQDSGQGGSYTF. As DNA, the CDR3 is TGTGCCAGCAGCCAAGACTCGGGACAGGGAGGAAGCTACACCTTC.

The chain recombines TRBV20-1 with TRBJ2-3, with TRBD2 identical over 8 bases. Trimming at V came to 3 bases and at J to 5 bases, leaving 13 bases not matched to a gene. The CDR3 totals 16 residues. Germline V gene sequence: CDR1 DFQATT, CDR2 SNEGSKA (reference sequence). CDR3 in DNA: TGCAGTGCTAGTTTATCCCCCGGGGGGGCCGAAGATACGCAGTATTTT. This gives the protein CSASLSPGGAEDTQYF.

CDR3 bases: TGTGCCAGTAGTATAAATGGGGGGTTGAACACCGGGGAGCTGTTTTTT. Translated, it gives CASSINGGLNTGELFF. The V call is TRBV19, the J call TRBJ2-2; D is perhaps TRBD2 (6 bases). The CDR3 contains 16 residues. Trimming left V 2 bases short and J 1 base short, with 11 bases between. CDR1 is LNHDA, CDR2 SQIVND, per germline (reference sequence). The variable domain in full, completed from reference TRBV19 and TRBJ2-2, reads DGGITQSPKYLFRKEGQNVTLSCEQNLNHDAMYWYRQDPGQGLRLIYYSQIVNDFQKGDIAEGYSVSREKKESFPLTVTSAQKNPTAFYLCASSINGGLNTGELFFGEGSRLTVL.

The chain has TRBV21-1 and TRBJ1-3. TRBV21-1 is recorded as a pseudogene. The CDR3 runs to 17 residues. In DNA, the CDR3 is TGTGCCAGCAGCACCCACATAGTTCCGAGCTCTGGAAACACCATATATTTT. This codes for CASSTHIVPSSGNTIYF.

V is TRBV7-4 and J is TRBJ1-5; 9 bases align to TRBD1. CDR3 length: 16 residues. Germline V lookup: CDR1 SGHVT, CDR2 SQSDAQ. The V gene end was trimmed by 1 base and the J gene end by 5 bases; junction bases not matched to a gene: 6. As DNA, the CDR3 is TGTGCCAGCAGCTTAGTCGGGACAGGGTTCCATCAGCCCCAGCATTTT. It encodes CASSLVGTGFHQPQHF.

This chain links TRBV29-1 with TRBJ1-4; 10 nucleotides match TRBD1. V shed 7 bases and J 6 bases; nucleotides not matched to a gene: 5. The length of the CDR3 is 13 residues. Germline values: CDR1 SQVTM, CDR2 ANQGSEA. CDR3 region: CSGGTGADEKLFF. The CDR3 nucleotides read TGCAGCGGGGGGACAGGGGCTGATGAAAAACTGTTTTTT.

This rearrangement joins TRBV11-3 to TRBJ2-1; D is possibly TRBD1 or TRBD2 (5 bases each). The CDR3 sequence is 13 residues long. Trimming cost V 0 bases and J 6 bases, with 6 bases left between them. The V gene's germline CDR1 is SGHNT and CDR2 YENEEA. The CDR3 region is CASSLDGANEQFF. CDR3 nucleotide sequence: TGTGCCAGCAGCTTAGACGGGGCCAATGAGCAGTTCTTC.

The chain is built from TRBV4-2 and TRBJ2-4; tentatively, D is TRBD1 (5 bases). CDR1 and CDR2 (germline): LGHNA, YNFKEQ. Trimming shortened V by 1 base and J by 0 bases, and 13 bases separated the two germline ends. The CDR3 is 17 amino acids. Written as DNA, the CDR3 is TGTGCCAGCAGCCAAGGGGGCCAGAGACTAGCCAAAAACATTCAGTACTTC. This codes for CASSQGGQRLAKNIQYF.

This chain's CDR3 is CASSIRGGANTGELFF. The CDR3 nucleotides read TGTGCCAGCAGCATCCGCGGGGGCGCGAACACCGGGGAGCTGTTTTTT. J is TRBJ2-2 and V is TRBV11-2, with a weak D call TRBD2 (7 bases). The CDR3 totals 16 residues. V was pared by 5 bases and J by 0 bases, with 13 bases between. Germline CDR1 SGHAT, CDR2 FQNNGV.

The chain employs TRBV11-2 and TRBJ1-1; tentatively, D is TRBD1 (5 bases). The CDR3 contains 11 residues. The V end lost 5 bases, the J end lost 7 bases, and 8 bases lay between the germline ends. The germline CDR1 and CDR2 sequences are SGHAT and FQNNGV. The CDR3 here is CASSKRGEAFF. DNA for the CDR3: TGTGCCAGCAGCAAAAGGGGTGAAGCTTTCTTT.

The chain combines TRBV3-1 (or the pseudogene TRBV3-2) with TRBJ2-7; 10 bases line up with TRBD1. V gave up 3 bases and J gave up 7 bases; unmatched junction bases: 3. The CDR3 has 13 residues. CDR1 is LGHDT, CDR2 YNNKEL, per germline (reference sequence). Here the CDR3 DNA reads TGTGCCAGCAGCCAGGACAGGGGGTGGGAGCAGTACTTC. Translated, it gives CASSQDRGWEQYF.

The rearrangement joins TRBV11-2 to TRBJ2-1; D unresolved. Germline V gene data show CDR1 as SGHAT and CDR2 as FQNNGV. Trimming removed 2 bases from V and 7 bases from J, with 9 bases in between. The CDR3 consists of 13 residues. CDR3 coding DNA: TGTGCCAGCAGCTTAACACAGCTAAATGAGCAGTTCTTC. This translates into CASSLTQLNEQFF.

The CDR3 loop reads CAWSGRRDKNIQYF. CDR3 in DNA: TGTGCCTGGAGCGGCCGACGGGACAAAAACATTCAGTACTTC. The genes are TRBV30 and TRBJ2-4; D is perhaps TRBD2 (5 bases). Trimming took 3 bases from V and 3 from J, leaving 12 bases between them. Germline lookup yields CDR1 GTSNPN and CDR2 SVGIG (reference sequence). The CDR3 covers 14 residues.

The CDR3 reads CASSGTPDQPQHF. The CDR3 DNA sequence: TGCGCCAGCAGCGGAACCCCTGATCAGCCCCAGCATTTT. The chain links TRBV5-1 to TRBJ1-5; the D is unclear. CDR1 and CDR2 from the germline V gene are SGHRS and YFSETQ. Deletions cut 4 bases from V and 5 bases from J, with 10 bases between. This CDR3 contains 13 residues.

The chain recombines TRBV19 with TRBJ2-2; no reliable D call. The V end lost 8 bases, the J end lost 3 bases, and 7 bases lay between the germline ends. Germline CDR1 LNHDA, CDR2 SQIVND (reference sequence). The CDR3 runs to 12 residues. This chain's CDR3 is CASRLYTGELFF. The CDR3 bases are TGTGCCAGTCGACTCTACACCGGGGAGCTGTTTTTT.

The rearrangement uses TRBV24-1 and TRBJ2-3, with 10 positions matching TRBD2. CDR1 is KGHDR and CDR2 is SFDVKD in the germline V gene. CDR3 length: 16 amino acids. After removal of 4 bases from V and 4 bases from J, the junction contained 7 bases not matched to a gene. This CDR3 is CATSDPSGGAPDTQYF. The CDR3 coding sequence is TGTGCCACCAGTGACCCGAGCGGGGGGGCCCCAGATACGCAGTATTTT.

As regards this clone: This same CDR3 is encoded by further DNA sequences in the sample. The gene calls are TRBV5-1 and TRBJ1-1; D is possibly TRBD1 (6 bases). CDR1 SGHRS and CDR2 YFSETQ come from the germline V gene. CDR3 length: 14 amino acids. Trimming took 4 bases from V and 1 from J, leaving 11 bases between them. The CDR3 spells CASSLGGANTEAFF. In nucleotides, the CDR3 is TGCGCCAGCAGCCTAGGGGGGGCGAACACTGAAGCTTTCTTT.

CDR3 coding DNA: TGTGCCAGCAGCTTAGTGGTAGGGCACAATGAGCAGTTCTTC. Amino acid sequence: CASSLVVGHNEQFF. This chain uses TRBV7-9 with TRBJ2-1; D is uncertain. Per the germline V gene, CDR1 is SEHNR and CDR2 is FQNEAQ (reference sequence). The CDR3 runs to 14 residues. The ends were cut back, 1 base at V and 5 bases at J, with 9 bases in the middle.